The clone carrying this T cell receptor beta chain was detected only a few times. Its antigen is still unknown. This sample is drawn from a study of T-cell reconstitution after alpha-beta-depleted transplantation in children. V trimming: 3 bases; J trimming: 4 bases; junction bases outside the gene matches: 6. The CDR3 spans 15 residues. Germline V gene sequence: CDR1 MDHEN, CDR2 SYDVKM. Study-level findings and limits: A year post-transplant, T-cell counts and diversity derived mostly from newly produced T cells. Expanded clones from the graft, numbering several hundred, reportedly supplied alpha-beta T cells about two months after transplant. It was surviving recipient T cells and thymic progenitors that gave some patients high TCRbeta diversity at day 60.

Preparation of the TCRbeta library involved a method that used unique molecular identifiers. TCRdb reanalysed the PCR reads using MiXCR and keeps one entry per CDR3 protein. The sample lists approximately 270,000 distinct CDR3 sequences; 20% to 30% were seen once. J is TRBJ1-2 and V is TRBV28; 9 nucleotides match TRBD1. This receptor was taken from a female patient aged 2 to 10 who had a stem cell transplant for congenital amegakaryocytic thrombocytopenia, so the T cells may come from the graft donor. The specimen was PBMCs, mostly from graft donor cells, collected 360 days after TCRalphabeta/CD19-depleted stem cell transplant. Here the CDR3 DNA reads TGTGCCAGCAGTTTTCCGGGACAGGGTAGCTATGGCTACACCTTC. Its translation: CASSFPGQGSYGYTF.